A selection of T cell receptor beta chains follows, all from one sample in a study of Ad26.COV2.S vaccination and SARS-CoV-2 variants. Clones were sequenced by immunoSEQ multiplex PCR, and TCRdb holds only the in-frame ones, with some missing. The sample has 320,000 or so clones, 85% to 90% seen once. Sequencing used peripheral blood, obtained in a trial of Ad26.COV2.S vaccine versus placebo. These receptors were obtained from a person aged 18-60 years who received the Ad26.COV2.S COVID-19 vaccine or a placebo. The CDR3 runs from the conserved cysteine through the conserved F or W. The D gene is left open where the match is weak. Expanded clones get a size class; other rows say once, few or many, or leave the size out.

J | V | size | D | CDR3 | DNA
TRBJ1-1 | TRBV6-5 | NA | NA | CASSYSNTGTEAFF | TGTGCCAGCAGTTACTCTAATACGGGAACTGAAGCTTTCTTT
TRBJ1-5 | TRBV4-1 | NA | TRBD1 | CASSPGQGREPQHF | TGCGCCAGCAGCCCAGGACAGGGACGAGAGCCCCAGCATTTT
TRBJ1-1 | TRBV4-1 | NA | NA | CASSQHGAMNTEAFF | TGCGCCAGCAGCCAACACGGAGCTATGAACACTGAAGCTTTCTTT
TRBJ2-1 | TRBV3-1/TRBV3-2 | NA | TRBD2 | CASSQRLAGALKDEQFF | TGTGCCAGCAGCCAAAGACTAGCGGGAGCTTTAAAGGATGAGCAGTTCTTC
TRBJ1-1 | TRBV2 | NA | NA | CASSEEVSTEAFF | TGTGCCAGCAGTGAAGAGGTGAGCACTGAAGCTTTCTTT
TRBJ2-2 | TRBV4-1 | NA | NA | CASSQLPNTGELFF | TGCGCCAGCAGCCAACTTCCGAACACCGGGGAGCTGTTTTTT
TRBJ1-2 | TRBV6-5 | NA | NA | CASSPGPNYGYTF | TGTGCCAGCAGCCCCGGGCCTAACTATGGCTACACCTTC
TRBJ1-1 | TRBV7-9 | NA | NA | CASSRQQGNTEAFF | TGTGCCAGCAGCCGCCAACAGGGGAACACTGAAGCTTTCTTT
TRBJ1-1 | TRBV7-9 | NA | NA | CASSLEGIPSEAFF | TGTGCCAGCAGCTTAGAAGGGATCCCAAGTGAAGCTTTCTTT
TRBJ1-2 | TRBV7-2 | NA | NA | CASSLAAGYGYTF | TGTGCCAGCAGCTTAGCCGCGGGCTATGGCTACACCTTC
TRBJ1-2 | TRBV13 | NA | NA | CASRFSSGQNGYTF | TGTGCCAGCAGATTCTCCTCGGGGCAAAATGGCTACACCTTC
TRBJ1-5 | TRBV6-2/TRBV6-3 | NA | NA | CASSYWANGNQPQHF | TGTGCCAGCAGTTACTGGGCGAACGGGAATCAGCCCCAGCATTTT
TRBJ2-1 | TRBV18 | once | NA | CASSPPPVYNEQFF | TGTGCCAGCTCACCCCCCCCGGTCTACAATGAGCAGTTCTTC
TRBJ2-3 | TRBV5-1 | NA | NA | CASSLAIPLAHDTQYF | TGCGCCAGCAGCTTGGCTATCCCCTTAGCACACGATACGCAGTATTTT
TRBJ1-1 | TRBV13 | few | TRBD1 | CASSWRQGYTEAFF | TGTGCCAGCAGCTGGAGACAGGGGTACACTGAAGCTTTCTTT
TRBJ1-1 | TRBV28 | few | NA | CASRVRAEAFF | TGTGCCAGCCGCGTAAGAGCTGAAGCTTTCTTT
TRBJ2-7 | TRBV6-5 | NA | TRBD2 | CASTRRTRGDEQYF | TGTGCCAGCACTCGCAGGACCCGGGGGGACGAGCAGTACTTC
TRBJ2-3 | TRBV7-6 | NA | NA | CASSLGTAAVTDTQYF | TGTGCCAGCAGCCTCGGGACGGCTGCGGTGACAGATACGCAGTATTTT
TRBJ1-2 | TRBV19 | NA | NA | CASSHSRGAQRRSRGGYTF | TGTGCCAGTAGTCACTCTAGGGGCGCCCAGAGGAGGTCCAGGGGTGGCTACACCTTC
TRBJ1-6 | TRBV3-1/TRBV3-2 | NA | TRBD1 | CASSLHRGTSYNSPLHF | TGTGCCAGCAGCCTTCACAGGGGGACTTCCTATAATTCACCCCTCCACTTT
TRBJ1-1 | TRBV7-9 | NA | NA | CASSLQTAEAFF | TGTGCCAGCAGCTTGCAGACAGCTGAAGCTTTCTTT
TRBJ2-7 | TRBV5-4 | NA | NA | CASSLDRIYEQYF | TGTGCCAGCAGCTTGGACAGGATCTACGAGCAGTACTTC
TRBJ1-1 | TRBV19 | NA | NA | CASSLGLNTEAFF | TGTGCCAGTAGTTTAGGGCTGAACACTGAAGCTTTCTTT
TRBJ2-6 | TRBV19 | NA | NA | CASSITAGAYSGANVLTF | TGTGCCAGTAGTATTACCGCGGGGGCTTACTCTGGGGCCAACGTCCTGACTTTC
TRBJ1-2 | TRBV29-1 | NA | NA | CSVGLGNGYTF | TGCAGCGTTGGATTAGGGAATGGCTACACCTTC
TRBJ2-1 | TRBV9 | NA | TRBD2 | CASSATSRSYNEQFF | TGTGCCAGCAGCGCGACTAGCAGATCCTACAATGAGCAGTTCTTC
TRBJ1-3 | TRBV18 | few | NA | CASSPQNSGNTIYF | TGTGCCAGCTCACCGCAGAACTCTGGAAACACCATATATTTT
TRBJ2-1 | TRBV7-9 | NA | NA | CASSFGVSSYNEQFF | TGTGCCAGCAGCTTCGGGGTCTCCTCCTACAATGAGCAGTTCTTC